This T cell receptor beta chain comes out of a study of cytomegalovirus exposure and HLA in healthy donors. Across the study: A later analysis reported the same platform for the roughly 120 validation repertoires and the roughly 650 first-cohort repertoires.

This table comes from immunoSEQ multiplex PCR, and its TCRdb copy is limited to in-frame clones, with some not included. The table has about 240,000 clones, about 90% seen once; the top ten hold over 0.95%. Study findings and constraints: The tendency of first-cohort TCR clusters to co-occur in the 110 or so validation repertoires emerged from a later analysis. Cytomegalovirus-associated TCR beta chains were listed, numbering 164. It was reported that the classifier diagnosed cytomegalovirus status with high specificity and sensitivity in both the original and validation cohorts.

Concerning this clone: Its antigen is not identified.

V was pared by 6 bases and J by 6 bases, with 14 bases between. The CDR3 is made up of 13 amino acids. The germline gives CDR1 PRHDT, CDR2 FYEKMQ (reference sequence). Input material: PBMCs. The chain has TRBV13 and TRBJ1-2; D is uncertain. The clonotype was recovered from a woman under 40 in good health and CMV-seropositive. The CDR3, as DNA: TGTGCCAGCAGTTCCATGTCCGGTAATGGCTACACCTTC. This codes for CASSSMSGNGYTF.